This T cell receptor (beta chain) was obtained from a study of untreated major depressive disorder. This clone was counted between two and nine times. What it binds is not known. Whole-study findings and limits: CD4+ T cells from depressed patients used TRBV05-01 (Vbeta 5.1) more often than controls.

Only in-frame clones appear in the TCRdb table, and some are missing; sequencing was by immunoSEQ multiplex PCR. Here the sample spans roughly 13,000 clones, roughly 91% being singletons. This CDR3 has 13 residues. Sequencing input: CD4+ T cells from PBMCs. This clonotype was sampled from a man younger than 40 with major depressive disorder. The chain has TRBV21-1 and TRBJ2-3; TRBD1 is the table's D call, not checked against the DNA. TRBV21-1 is marked as a pseudogene. The CDR3 DNA sequence: TGTGCCAGCAGGGACAGGGGCACAGATACGCAGTATTTT. Its translation: CASRDRGTDTQYF.